These 14 T cell receptor beta chains were all obtained from the same sample, sequenced in a study of cytotoxic CD8 clonotypes in ibrutinib-treated CLL. Repertoires were generated with immunoSEQ multiplex PCR, while TCRdb's copy carries only in-frame clones and drops some. The sample carries about 160,000 clones, about 80% recorded once. Sequenced material: PBMCs, taken after 12 months of ibrutinib treatment. The source is a human donor with chronic lymphocytic leukemia.

This chain links TRBV30 with TRBJ1-2; no clear D. This CDR3 contains 12 residues. V was clipped by 0 bases and J by 6 bases, with 8 bases between them. Germline lookup yields CDR1 GTSNPN and CDR2 SVGIG (reference sequence). The CDR3 loop is CAWSVAVNGYTF. For the CDR3, the DNA is TGTGCCTGGAGTGTAGCCGTTAATGGCTACACCTTC.

The V and J genes are TRBV19 and TRBJ1-1; the match to TRBD1 covers 7 bases. V was pared by 10 bases and J by 0 bases, with 11 bases of the junction left unmatched. Germline V lookup: CDR1 LNHDA, CDR2 SQIVND (reference sequence). This CDR3 is 15 amino acids long. The chain's CDR3 is CATRKGQKMNTEAFF. The CDR3 coding sequence is TGTGCCACCCGGAAGGGACAGAAAATGAACACTGAAGCTTTCTTT.

This clone was counted only a few times. The chain recombines TRBV25-1 with TRBJ1-6; maybe TRBD1 (5 bases). CDR1 and CDR2 (germline): MGHDK, SYGVNS. V gave up 8 bases and J gave up 9 bases, with 14 bases separating them. This CDR3 is built from 13 residues. The DNA of the CDR3 is TGTGCCAGCGGGCAAGGGGAGGGTTCACCCCTCCACTTT. It yields the protein CASGQGEGSPLHF.

V gene TRBV6-5 combines with J gene TRBJ2-7, with D tentatively TRBD1 or TRBD2 (5 bases each). Germline loops: CDR1 MNHEY, CDR2 SVGAGI. CDR3 length: 13 amino acids. The V end lost 2 bases, the J end lost 7 bases, and 12 bases lay between the germline ends. The CDR3 is CASSYGGPQEQYF. In DNA, the CDR3 is TGTGCCAGCAGTTACGGGGGACCACAAGAGCAGTACTTC.

This clone was seen only a few times. This sample includes further DNA sequences coding for the same CDR3. The chain is built from TRBV5-1 and TRBJ2-1, with TRBD2 matching 9 bases. Per the germline V gene, CDR1 is SGHRS and CDR2 is YFSETQ. V lost 4 bases, J lost 7 bases, and 6 bases stayed unmatched. The CDR3 spans 14 residues. In nucleotides, the CDR3 is TGCGCCAGCAGCCTCTCTGGACTAGCGAATGAGCAGTTCTTC. It codes for CASSLSGLANEQFF.

This clone was recorded a few times. This chain joins TRBV7-9 and TRBJ1-2; a weak D match, TRBD1 (5 bases). The CDR3 covers 13 residues. CDR1 is SEHNR, CDR2 FQNEAQ, per germline (reference sequence). Trimming cost V 2 bases and J 8 bases, with 12 bases left between them. For the CDR3, the DNA is TGTGCCAGCAGCTTAATGGGGCTCGGGGGCTACACCTTC. It translates to CASSLMGLGGYTF.

This chain uses TRBV18 with TRBJ2-6; 9 bases are a match to TRBD1. This CDR3 is 17 amino acids long. Germline V gene sequence: CDR1 KGHSH, CDR2 LQKENI. The V gene end was trimmed by 3 bases and the J gene end by 3 bases; junction bases not matched to a gene: 6. CDR3 region: CASSPWTGEGGANVLTF. The CDR3 nucleotides are TGTGCCAGCTCACCGTGGACAGGGGAAGGTGGGGCCAACGTCCTGACTTTC. The variable domain in full, completed from reference TRBV18 and TRBJ2-6, reads NAGVMQNPRHLVRRRGQEARLRCSPMKGHSHVYWYRQLPEEGLKFMVYLQKENIIDESGMPKERFSAEFPKEGPSILRIQQVVRGDSAAYFCASSPWTGEGGANVLTFGAGSRLTVL.

The genes are TRBV7-7 and TRBJ2-5, with TRBD1 matching over 12 bases. With V trimmed by 5 bases and J by 7 bases, 8 bases remained unmatched. This CDR3 is built from 15 residues. CDR1 is SSHAT and CDR2 is FNYEAQ in the germline V gene (reference sequence). The CDR3 protein is CASSREPGQGATQYF. The CDR3 DNA follows: TGTGCCAGCAGCAGAGAACCGGGACAGGGGGCGACCCAGTACTTC.

The chain combines TRBV2 with TRBJ2-2; 9 bases are shared with TRBD2. J gave up 7 bases and V 4 bases, and 10 bases lay outside the gene matches. The CDR3 loop spans 16 amino acids. The germline gives CDR1 SNHLY, CDR2 FYNNEI. The chain's CDR3 is CASSAQLAGIIGELFF. The CDR3 nucleotides are TGTGCCAGCAGTGCTCAACTAGCGGGCATAATCGGGGAGCTGTTTTTT.

The chain combines TRBV7-3 with TRBJ1-1; the D is unclear. The CDR3 is made up of 13 amino acids. V shed 5 bases and J shed 6 bases, with 13 bases lying between them. Germline CDR1 and CDR2: SGHTA and FQGTGA. CDR3 protein: CASSPFRRAEAFF. The CDR3 DNA follows: TGTGCCAGCAGCCCCTTCCGTCGAGCTGAAGCTTTCTTT. The complete variable domain, with remaining parts taken from reference TRBV7-3 and TRBJ1-1, reads GAGVSQTPSNKVTEKGKYVELRCDPISGHTALYWYRQSLGQGPEFLIYFQGTGAADDSGLPNDRFFAVRPEGSVSTLKIQRTERGDSAVYLCASSPFRRAEAFFGQGTRLTVV.

This clone has only a few counts. A junction boundary mismatches the germline segment, possibly from a read error. The chain recombines TRBV7-7 with TRBJ2-1; 10 bases line up with TRBD2. Germline CDR1 and CDR2: SSHAT and FNYEAQ (reference sequence). The CDR3 is 19 residues long. CDR3 protein: CASSLTHNRAGGPKDEQFF. CDR3 DNA sequence: TGTGCTAGCAGCTTAACACACAACCGAGCGGGAGGGCCCAAGGATGAGCAGTTCTTC. Full variable domain (remainder filled in from reference TRBV7-7 and TRBJ2-1): GAGVSQSPRYKVTKRGQDVTLRCDPISSHATLYWYQQALGQGPEFLTYFNYEAQPDKSGLPSDRFSAERPEGSISTLTIQRTEQRDSAMYRCASSLTHNRAGGPKDEQFFGPGTRLTVL.

The rearrangement uses TRBV27 and TRBJ2-3, with 11 positions matching TRBD2. CDR3 length: 20 residues. The V gene end was trimmed by 1 base and the J gene end by 0 bases; junction bases not matched to a gene: 12. Looked up from germline, CDR1 is MNHEY and CDR2 is SMNVEV (reference sequence). As DNA, the CDR3 is TGTGCCAGCAGTTTATTTTGGAGGACTAGCGGGCCTCAGAGCACAGATACGCAGTATTTT. Translation: CASSLFWRTSGPQSTDTQYF.

The genes are TRBV30 and TRBJ1-4; no reliable D call. CDR1 and CDR2 from the germline V gene are GTSNPN and SVGIG (reference sequence). The V gene lost 0 bases and the J gene lost 3 bases, with 5 bases spanning the gap. This CDR3 has 13 residues. The CDR3 spells CAWSVKSNEKLFF. Here the CDR3 DNA reads TGTGCCTGGAGTGTAAAATCTAATGAAAAACTGTTTTTT.

This clone appeared a single time. The rearrangement links TRBV7-9 to TRBJ1-4; D is unclear. Looked up from germline, CDR1 is SEHNR and CDR2 is FQNEAQ (reference sequence). The CDR3 is 14 residues long. The V and J ends lost 5 bases and 4 bases respectively, with 11 bases between them. CDR3 amino acids: CASSVGDYNEKLFF. CDR3 DNA: TGTGCCAGCAGCGTAGGAGACTATAATGAAAAACTGTTTTTT.